The entry below describes one T cell receptor beta chain. Its target is unknown. Germline lookup yields CDR1 SGHDN and CDR2 FVKESK. With 1 base removed from V and 0 bases from J, the gap between germline ends came to 13 bases. The CDR3 has 17 residues. The sample comes from a study of CD8 T cells in ankylosing spondylitis. The study, taken as a whole, reports: Within peripheral blood, clones linked to disease were CD8+ and relatively rare.

Quantitative 5'-RACE with molecular barcodes generated TCR beta libraries. TCRdb re-analysed the 5' RACE reads in MiXCR, keeping a single row per CDR3 protein. The table lists about 240,000 distinct CDR3 sequences, more than 20% of them singletons. The sample was blood, either unsorted or a sorted T cell fraction (not recorded which). This rearrangement joins TRBV14 to TRBJ2-4, with a tentative D call TRBD2 (7 bases). The receptor was derived from a male donor with ankylosing spondylitis or in good health (not recorded which). The chain's CDR3 is CASSQVWRGRAKNIQYF. CDR3 DNA: TGTGCCAGCAGCCAAGTGTGGCGGGGGCGAGCCAAAAACATTCAGTACTTC.